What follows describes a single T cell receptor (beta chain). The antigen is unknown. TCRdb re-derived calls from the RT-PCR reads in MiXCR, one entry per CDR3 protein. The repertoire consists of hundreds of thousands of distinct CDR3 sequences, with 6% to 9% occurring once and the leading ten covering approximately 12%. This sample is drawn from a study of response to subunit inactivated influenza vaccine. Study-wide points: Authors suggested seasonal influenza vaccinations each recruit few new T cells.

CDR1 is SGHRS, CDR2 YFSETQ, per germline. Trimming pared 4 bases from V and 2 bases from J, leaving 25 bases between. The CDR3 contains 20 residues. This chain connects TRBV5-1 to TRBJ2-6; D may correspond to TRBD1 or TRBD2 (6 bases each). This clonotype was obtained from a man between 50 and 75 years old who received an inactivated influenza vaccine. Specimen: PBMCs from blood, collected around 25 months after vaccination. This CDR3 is CASSINPRGRLGAGANVLTF. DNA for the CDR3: TGCGCCAGCAGCATCAACCCCCGGGGGCGCCTAGGGGCTGGGGCCAACGTCCTGACTTTC.